These T cell receptor beta chains were read from a single sample in a study of shared clonotypes between healthy human individuals. The repertoire was sequenced with immunoSEQ multiplex PCR; TCRdb's copy has only in-frame clones and lacks some. The sample contains some 200,000 clones, about 93% of which appear only once. Sequenced input: naive CD4+ T cells sorted from blood. These receptors all come from a woman aged 25 to 39 in good health. Each CDR3 is given with its conserved first and last residue. D genes are given only for firm matches. A row's size may be missing; if present it is once, few, many or a size class.

d_gene	v_gene	j_gene	abundance	CDR3aa	CDR3nt
-	TRBV28	TRBJ2-7	-	CASRDATEQGRLYEQYF	TGTGCCAGCAGGGACGCTACCGAACAGGGACGCCTCTACGAGCAGTACTTC
-	TRBV4-1	TRBJ1-1	-	CASSRTQGASTEAFF	TGCGCCAGCAGCCGTACCCAGGGAGCTAGCACTGAAGCTTTCTTT
-	TRBV5-4	TRBJ2-3	-	CASSWAGSTDTQYF	TGTGCCAGCAGCTGGGCGGGAAGCACAGATACGCAGTATTTT
TRBD2	TRBV11-2	TRBJ2-7	-	CASSSLGGRVYEQYF	TGTGCCAGCAGCTCATTGGGCGGGAGGGTTTACGAGCAGTACTTC
-	TRBV30	TRBJ2-3	-	CAWKGRALHATDTQYF	TGTGCCTGGAAGGGCAGGGCCCTACACGCCACAGATACGCAGTATTTT
TRBD2	TRBV4-1	TRBJ2-2	-	CASSRPGTSEAGELFF	TGCGCCAGCAGCCGACCCGGGACTAGCGAAGCCGGGGAGCTGTTTTTT
-	TRBV5-6	TRBJ2-7	-	CASSLGGHGSSYEQYF	TGTGCCAGCAGCTTGGGCGGGCACGGATCCTCCTACGAGCAGTACTTC
-	TRBV6-1	TRBJ2-7	-	CASSVVEQYF	TGTGCCAGCAGTGTTGTCGAGCAGTACTTC
-	TRBV18	TRBJ2-6	-	CASSPYMESSGANVLTF	TGTGCCAGCTCACCATACATGGAGAGCTCTGGGGCCAACGTCCTGACTTTC
TRBD1	TRBV28	TRBJ1-2	-	CASSSLDRDGYGYTF	TGTGCCAGCAGTTCCCTCGACAGGGATGGCTATGGCTACACCTTC
-	TRBV21-1	TRBJ2-7	-	CASSAYGTPDSYEQYF	TGTGCCAGCAGCGCTTACGGGACGCCGGATTCCTACGAGCAGTACTTC
TRBD2	TRBV28	TRBJ2-2	-	CASRGLAANTGELFF	TGTGCCAGCAGGGGACTAGCAGCGAACACCGGGGAGCTGTTTTTT
TRBD2	TRBV19	TRBJ2-1	-	CASSIDSPGLAGVWNEQFF	TGTGCCAGTAGTATAGATTCTCCGGGACTAGCGGGAGTTTGGAATGAGCAGTTCTTC
TRBD1	TRBV6-6	TRBJ1-1	-	CASNQGELNTEAFF	TGTGCCAGCAACCAGGGGGAGTTGAACACTGAAGCTTTCTTT
TRBD1	TRBV6-5	TRBJ2-5	-	CASSRDRGQETQYF	TGTGCCAGCAGTCGGGACAGGGGCCAAGAGACCCAGTACTTC
TRBD1	TRBV18	TRBJ2-7	once	CASSLGQGDEQYF	TGTGCCAGCTCACTCGGACAGGGCGACGAGCAGTACTTC
-	TRBV6-1	TRBJ2-7	-	CASSDPPSHEQYF	TGTGCCAGCAGTGACCCACCTAGCCACGAGCAGTACTTC
TRBD1	TRBV2	TRBJ1-1	few	CASSRDSKTEAFF	TGTGCCAGCAGTCGGGACAGTAAAACTGAAGCTTTCTTT
-	TRBV11-3	TRBJ1-1	-	CASSSSGLTEAFF	TGTGCCAGCAGCTCCTCCGGTTTGACTGAAGCTTTCTTT
-	TRBV28	TRBJ2-7	-	CASSSHTAGEQYF	TGTGCCAGCAGTTCCCATACGGCGGGGGAGCAGTACTTC
-	TRBV18	TRBJ2-5	-	CASSRQGTGQETQYF	TGTGCCAGCTCACGCCAGGGGACCGGTCAAGAGACCCAGTACTTC
TRBD2	TRBV11-2	TRBJ2-2	once	CASSLLGAGTGELFF	TGTGCCAGCAGCTTACTCGGAGCGGGGACCGGGGAGCTGTTTTTT
-	TRBV5-4	TRBJ2-7	few	CASSSGTNYEQYF	TGTGCCAGCAGCTCCGGGACGAACTACGAGCAGTACTTC
-	TRBV28	TRBJ2-7	-	CASNSGPRSYEQYF	TGTGCCAGCAACTCCGGGCCACGATCCTACGAGCAGTACTTC
-	TRBV5-1	TRBJ1-1	-	CASSFAEANTEAFF	TGCGCCAGCAGCTTTGCGGAAGCGAACACTGAAGCTTTCTTT
-	TRBV11-3	TRBJ2-1	-	CASSFSSLMGSSYNEQFF	TGTGCCAGCAGCTTTTCAAGCCTAATGGGGAGCTCCTACAATGAGCAGTTCTTC
TRBD1	TRBV2	TRBJ1-4	-	CASSRGHFEKLFF	TGTGCCAGCAGTAGGGGGCATTTTGAAAAACTGTTTTTT
-	TRBV27	TRBJ2-7	-	CASSAGYSSYEQYF	TGTGCCAGCAGTGCAGGGTATAGCTCCTACGAGCAGTACTTC
TRBD1	TRBV28	TRBJ1-4	-	CASSRQGVNEKLFF	TGTGCCAGCAGCCGACAGGGAGTTAATGAAAAACTGTTTTTT
-	TRBV5-1	TRBJ2-7	-	CASSFGNREHEQYF	TGCGCCAGCAGCTTTGGCAACAGGGAACACGAGCAGTACTTC
-	TRBV5-1	TRBJ2-3	-	CASSPGLPLDTQYF	TGCGCCAGCAGCCCCGGACTACCATTGGATACGCAGTATTTT
-	TRBV27	TRBJ1-5	-	CASSPTQSNQPQHF	TGTGCCAGCAGTCCAACACAGTCAAATCAGCCCCAGCATTTT
-	TRBV29-1	TRBJ2-3	-	CSVGRGRSTDTQYF	TGCAGCGTCGGGCGGGGCAGGAGCACAGATACGCAGTATTTT